The T cell receptor (beta chain) under discussion was sequenced for a study of blood T cell repertoires in COVID-19. About the research overall: The United States, Italy and Spain supplied acute and convalescent COVID-19 samples. In each case, the material was cDNA or gDNA derived from T cells, B-cell-depleted T cells, or PBMCs.

In the study's own analysis: Cell counts per sample came from amplifying reference gene primers. Data came from immunoSEQ multiplex PCR; TCRdb stores just in-frame clones and leaves some out. V, J and clone size derive from that table, while D and trimming were established from the DNA sequence. The sample records approximately 220,000 clones, approximately 83% being singletons. The V gene lost 5 bases and the J gene lost 1 base, with 3 bases spanning the gap. The germline CDR1 and CDR2 sequences are MNHEY and SMNVEV (reference sequence). The CDR3 length is 11 residues. The chain recombines TRBV27 with TRBJ2-7; D ambiguous. Sequencing was carried out using peripheral blood. The clonotype originates from a woman aged 60-75 years with acute or convalescent COVID-19. CDR3 region: CASSPSYEQYF. The CDR3 coding sequence is TGTGCCAGCAGTCCTTCCTACGAGCAGTACTTC.